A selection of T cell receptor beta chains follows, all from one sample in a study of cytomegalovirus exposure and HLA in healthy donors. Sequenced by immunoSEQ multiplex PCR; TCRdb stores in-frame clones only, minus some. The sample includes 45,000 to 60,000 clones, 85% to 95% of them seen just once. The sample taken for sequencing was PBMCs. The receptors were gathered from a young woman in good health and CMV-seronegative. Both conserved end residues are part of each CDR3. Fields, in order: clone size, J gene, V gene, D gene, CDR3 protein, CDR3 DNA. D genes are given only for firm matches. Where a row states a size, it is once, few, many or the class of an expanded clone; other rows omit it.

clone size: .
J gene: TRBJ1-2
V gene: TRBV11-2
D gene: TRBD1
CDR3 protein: CASRLGQNYGYTF
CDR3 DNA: TGTGCCAGCAGGTTGGGACAGAACTATGGCTACACCTTC

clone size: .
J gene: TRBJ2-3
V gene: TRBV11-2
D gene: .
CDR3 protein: CASSLQGDTQYF
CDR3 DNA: TGTGCCAGCAGCTTACAGGGAGATACGCAGTATTTT

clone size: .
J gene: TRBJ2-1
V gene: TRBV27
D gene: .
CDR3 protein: CASSSYREGNNEQFF
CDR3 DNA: TGTGCCAGCAGTTCATACAGGGAGGGAAACAATGAGCAGTTCTTC

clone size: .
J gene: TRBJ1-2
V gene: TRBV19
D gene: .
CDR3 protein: CASSIDLRGYTF
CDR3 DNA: TGTGCCAGTAGTATAGATCTCCGGGGCTACACCTTC

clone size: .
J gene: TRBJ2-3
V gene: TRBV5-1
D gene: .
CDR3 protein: CASSLAQRTDTQYF
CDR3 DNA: TGCGCCAGCAGCTTGGCTCAGCGTACAGATACGCAGTATTTT

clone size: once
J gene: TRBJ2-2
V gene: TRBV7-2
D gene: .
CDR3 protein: CASSPGGPAGELFF
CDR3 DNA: TGTGCCAGCAGCCCGGGGGGCCCGGCCGGGGAGCTGTTTTTT

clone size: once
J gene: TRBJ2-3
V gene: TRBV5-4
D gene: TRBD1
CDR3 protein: CASSLTGDADTQYF
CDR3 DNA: TGTGCCAGCAGCTTGACAGGGGATGCAGATACGCAGTATTTT

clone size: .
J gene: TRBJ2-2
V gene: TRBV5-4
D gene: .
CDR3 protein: CASSGRDTGELFF
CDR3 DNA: TGTGCCAGCAGCGGCCGGGACACCGGGGAGCTGTTTTTT

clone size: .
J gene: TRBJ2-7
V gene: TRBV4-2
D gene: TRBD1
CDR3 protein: CASSQGQGTVSYEQYF
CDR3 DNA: TGTGCCAGCAGCCAAGGGCAGGGGACAGTGTCCTACGAGCAGTACTTC

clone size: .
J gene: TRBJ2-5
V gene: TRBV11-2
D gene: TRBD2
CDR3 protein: CASSSSSPGGQETQYF
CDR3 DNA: TGTGCCAGCAGCTCATCTTCACCGGGGGGACAAGAGACCCAGTACTTC

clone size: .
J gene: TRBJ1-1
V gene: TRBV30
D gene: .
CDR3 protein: CAWLPGNTEAFF
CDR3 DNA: TGTGCCTGGTTGCCGGGGAACACTGAAGCTTTCTTT

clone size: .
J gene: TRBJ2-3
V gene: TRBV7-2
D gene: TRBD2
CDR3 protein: CASSPLAGGSDTQYF
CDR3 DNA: TGTGCCAGCAGCCCCCTAGCGGGAGGGTCAGATACGCAGTATTTT

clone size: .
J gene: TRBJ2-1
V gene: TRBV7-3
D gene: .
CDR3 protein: CASSLTGGPYNEQFF
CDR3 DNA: TGTGCCAGCAGCTTAACGGGGGGACCCTACAATGAGCAGTTCTTC

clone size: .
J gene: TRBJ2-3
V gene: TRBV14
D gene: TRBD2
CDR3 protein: CASSRKRGLRDTQYF
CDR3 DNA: TGTGCCAGCAGCCGGAAGCGGGGCCTTAGAGATACGCAGTATTTT

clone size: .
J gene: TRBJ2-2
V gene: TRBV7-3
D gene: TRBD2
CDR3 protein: CASSSLAGVFPGELFF
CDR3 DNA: TGTGCCAGCAGCTCGTTAGCGGGGGTTTTCCCCGGGGAGCTGTTTTTT

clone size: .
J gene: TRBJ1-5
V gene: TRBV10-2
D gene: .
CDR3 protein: CASSESVLGGEGQPQHF
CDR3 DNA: TGCGCCAGCAGTGAGTCGGTCCTTGGAGGGGAAGGTCAGCCCCAGCATTTT

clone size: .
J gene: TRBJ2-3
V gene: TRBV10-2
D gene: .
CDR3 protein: CASSESRRDLQDTQYF
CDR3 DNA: TGCGCCAGCAGTGAGTCGAGGCGGGACTTACAAGATACGCAGTATTTT

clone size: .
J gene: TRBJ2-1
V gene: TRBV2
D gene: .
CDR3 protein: CASSVSRGYEQFF
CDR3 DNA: TGTGCCAGCAGTGTCTCCAGGGGCTATGAGCAGTTCTTC

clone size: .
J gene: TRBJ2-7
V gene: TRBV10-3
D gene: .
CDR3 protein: CAISEARPGEQYF
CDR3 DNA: TGTGCCATCAGTGAAGCGCGTCCAGGGGAGCAGTACTTC

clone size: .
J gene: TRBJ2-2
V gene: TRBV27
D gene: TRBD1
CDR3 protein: CASSLRRQGNTGELFF
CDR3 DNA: TGTGCCAGCAGTTTACGGCGACAGGGGAACACCGGGGAGCTGTTTTTT

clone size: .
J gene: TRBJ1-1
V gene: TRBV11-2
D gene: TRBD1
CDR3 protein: CASSRQGSSTEAFF
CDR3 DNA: TGTGCCAGCAGCAGACAGGGGTCGAGCACTGAAGCTTTCTTT

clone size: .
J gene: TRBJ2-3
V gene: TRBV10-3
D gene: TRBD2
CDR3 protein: CAISEFQAGLSTDTQYF
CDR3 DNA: TGTGCCATCAGTGAGTTTCAAGCGGGACTCAGCACAGATACGCAGTATTTT

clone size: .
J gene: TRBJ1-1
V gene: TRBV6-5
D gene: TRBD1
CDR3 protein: CASSRGTETFF
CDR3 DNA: TGTGCCAGCAGTCGCGGGACAGAGACTTTCTTT

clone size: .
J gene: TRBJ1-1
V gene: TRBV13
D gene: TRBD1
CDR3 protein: CASSGYRGPGDTEAFF
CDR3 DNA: TGTGCCAGCAGCGGTTACAGGGGGCCTGGCGACACTGAAGCTTTCTTT

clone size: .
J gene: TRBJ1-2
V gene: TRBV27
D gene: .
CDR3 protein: CASSFLPGFYGYTF
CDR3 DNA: TGTGCCAGCAGTTTTCTTCCAGGGTTCTATGGCTACACCTTC

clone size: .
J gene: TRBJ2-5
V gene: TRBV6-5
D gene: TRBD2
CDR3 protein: CASSYSASGQETQYF
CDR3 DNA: TGTGCCAGCAGTTACTCGGCTAGCGGTCAAGAGACCCAGTACTTC

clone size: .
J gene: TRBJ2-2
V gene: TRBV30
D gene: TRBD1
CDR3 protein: CAWSPTGAGELFF
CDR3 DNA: TGTGCCTGGAGTCCCACAGGGGCCGGGGAGCTGTTTTTT

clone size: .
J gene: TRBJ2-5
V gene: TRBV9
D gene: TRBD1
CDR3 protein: CASSSRTGSETQYF
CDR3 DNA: TGTGCCAGCAGCAGCAGGACAGGGTCGGAGACCCAGTACTTC

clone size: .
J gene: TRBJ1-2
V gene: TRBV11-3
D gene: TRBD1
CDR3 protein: CASSFYTGTGHYGYTF
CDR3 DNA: TGTGCCAGCAGCTTTTATACCGGGACAGGGCACTATGGCTACACCTTC

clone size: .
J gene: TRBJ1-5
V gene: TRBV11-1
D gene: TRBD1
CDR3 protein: CASSSGQGNQPQHF
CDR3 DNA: TGTGCCAGCAGCTCCGGACAGGGGAATCAGCCCCAGCATTTT

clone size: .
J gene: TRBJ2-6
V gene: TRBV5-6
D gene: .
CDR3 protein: CASSSAGANVLTF
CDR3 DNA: TGTGCCAGCAGCTCGGCTGGGGCCAACGTCCTGACTTTC

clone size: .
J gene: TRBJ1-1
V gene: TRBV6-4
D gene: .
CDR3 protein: CASSANFNTEAFF
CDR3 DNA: TGTGCCAGCAGTGCTAACTTTAACACTGAAGCTTTCTTT

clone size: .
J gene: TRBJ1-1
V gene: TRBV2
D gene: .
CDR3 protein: CASTLHTEAFF
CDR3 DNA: TGTGCCAGCACCCTCCACACTGAAGCTTTCTTT

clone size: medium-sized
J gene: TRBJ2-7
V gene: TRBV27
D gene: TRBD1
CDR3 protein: CASNKQGIYEQYF
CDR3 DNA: TGTGCCAGCAACAAACAGGGGATATACGAGCAGTACTTC

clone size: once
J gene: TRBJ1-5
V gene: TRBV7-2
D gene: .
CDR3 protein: CASSSDIYSNQPQHF
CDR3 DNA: TGTGCCAGCAGCTCAGACATCTATAGCAATCAGCCCCAGCATTTT

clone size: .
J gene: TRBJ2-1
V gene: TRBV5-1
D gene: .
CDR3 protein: CASSPTLGSGWVF
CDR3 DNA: TGCGCCAGCAGCCCCACCCTCGGCTCAGGGTGGGTCTTC

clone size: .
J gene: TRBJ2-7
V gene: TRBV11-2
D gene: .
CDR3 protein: CASSLGNEQYF
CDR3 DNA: TGTGCCAGCAGCCTGGGCAACGAGCAGTACTTC

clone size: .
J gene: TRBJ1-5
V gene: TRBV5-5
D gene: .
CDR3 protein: CASSAGPNQPQHF
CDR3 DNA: TGTGCCAGCAGCGCAGGGCCCAATCAGCCCCAGCATTTT

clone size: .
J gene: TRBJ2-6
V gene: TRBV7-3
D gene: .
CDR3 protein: CASSPQISGANVLTF
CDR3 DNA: TGTGCCAGCAGCCCCCAAATCTCTGGGGCCAACGTCCTGACTTTC

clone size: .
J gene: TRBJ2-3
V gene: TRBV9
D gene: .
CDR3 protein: CASSVGGTDTQYF
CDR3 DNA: TGTGCCAGCAGCGTCGGGGGCACAGATACGCAGTATTTT

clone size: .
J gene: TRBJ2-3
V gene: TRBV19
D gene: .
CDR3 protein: CASSNMGLDTQYF
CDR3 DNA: TGTGCCAGTAGCAATATGGGGCTAGATACGCAGTATTTT

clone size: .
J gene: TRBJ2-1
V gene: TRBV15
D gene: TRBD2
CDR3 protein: CATKQDAGGTRNEQFF
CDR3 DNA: TGTGCCACGAAACAAGACGCGGGGGGTACGAGGAATGAGCAGTTCTTC